Detailed here is one TCR beta chain. Its matching antigen is unknown. This entry belongs to a study of OX40 agonist ivuxolimab in advanced cancers. As for the study in general: Every patient in dose escalation had hepatocellular carcinoma, melanoma, renal cell or head and neck cancer. One patient with hepatocellular carcinoma and two with cutaneous melanoma, three in all, had partial responses. The study, taken as a whole, reports: Clonal expansion by week 6 occurred in CD4+ and CD8+ blood T cells (at 0.1 to 3.0 mg/kg).

Germline CDR1 reads MDHEN; CDR2 reads SYDVKM. V lost 2 bases, J lost 0 bases, and 14 bases lay in between. CDR3 size: 17 residues. Data came from immunoSEQ multiplex PCR; TCRdb stores just in-frame clones and leaves some out. Of around 20,000 clones in the sample, 60% to 80% are singletons; the top ten hold 33%. This clonotype was sampled from an adult with an advanced solid tumor such as melanoma, head and neck, liver or kidney cancer. Sequencing was performed on CD4+ or CD8+ T cells sorted from blood, taken in a trial of the OX40 agonist ivuxolimab. The chain uses TRBV28 and TRBJ1-5, with D possibly being TRBD1 (5 bases). CDR3 coding DNA: TGTGCCAGCAGTTTAGACCAAAGACAGACTAGCAATCAGCCCCAGCATTTT. It is translated as CASSLDQRQTSNQPQHF.